This entry describes one TCR beta chain. The entry originates in a study of blood T cell repertoires in COVID-19. Study information: PBMCs, B-cell-depleted T cells, or T cells were the source of the cDNA or gDNA that made up the material.

Enrolment of Seattle patients took place during active infection, and they were followed longitudinally. There are 20 residues in the CDR3. Per the germline V gene, CDR1 is LGHDT and CDR2 is YNNKEL (reference sequence). Trimming at V came to 0 bases and at J to 1 base, leaving 12 bases not matched to a gene. Original processing notes: Estimation of nucleated cell counts was performed using reference gene primer amplification. Here immunoSEQ multiplex PCR was the method, and the copy in TCRdb shows in-frame clones only, minus some. From that table come the V and J calls and clone size; the DNA was used to work out D and trimming. The sample carries a few hundred thousand clones, 88% recorded once.

This TCR came from a man in his forties or fifties with COVID-19, enrolled during active disease. The V gene is TRBV3-1 (or the pseudogene TRBV3-2), the J gene TRBJ2-2; TRBD2 matches at 9 bases. The specimen was peripheral blood. DNA for the CDR3: TGTGCCAGCAGCCAAGATAAGGCGGGGGGGCGGAGTGAGAACACCGGGGAGCTGTTTTTT. Protein product: CASSQDKAGGRSENTGELFF.